Listed below are T cell receptor beta chains from one sample, sequenced in a study of CD8 T cells in ankylosing spondylitis. TCRdb independently ran MiXCR on the 5' RACE reads; one entry per CDR3 protein. The sample shows 450,000 to 550,000 distinct CDR3 sequences, approximately 5% of them seen only once. Material: blood, either unsorted or a sorted T cell fraction (not recorded which). Receptors originate from a male donor with ankylosing spondylitis. CDR3s leave out the opening cysteine and the closing phenylalanine or tryptophan. Expanded clones get a size class; other rows say once, few or many, or leave the size out.

many	TRBV29-1	TRBJ1-2	SVEQDPNYGYT
many	TRBV20-1	TRBJ2-7	SAPKERSYEQY
many	TRBV7-2	TRBJ1-5	ASSPWRNQPQH
many	TRBV6-1	TRBJ2-2	ASSRGNTGELF
many	TRBV12-3/TRBV12-4	TRBJ2-3	ASSFGGTKSDTQY
many	TRBV20-1	TRBJ2-1	SASKHEQF
many	TRBV12-3/TRBV12-4	TRBJ1-2	ASSLGVVGYT
many	TRBV27	TRBJ2-5	ASMFIGSETQY
many	TRBV7-9	TRBJ1-4	ASSFNTATNEKLF
NA	TRBV30	TRBJ2-2	AWSHTVTGELF
many	TRBV29-1	TRBJ2-3	SVAGGPDTQY
many	TRBV5-1	TRBJ2-5	ASSFAGTSEETQY
many	TRBV7-9	TRBJ1-1	ASSLGGPKTEAF
many	TRBV7-2	TRBJ1-2	ASSLTADGYT
many	TRBV29-1	TRBJ1-1	SVADGRGAF
many	TRBV7-7	TRBJ2-2	ASSLLPPTGNPQLNTGELF
many	TRBV5-6	TRBJ2-7	ASSFTSGRARVYEQY
many	TRBV2	TRBJ2-1	ASSFRNEQF
many	TRBV20-1	TRBJ2-1	SARNPLGSGNEQF
NA	TRBV20-1	TRBJ1-1	SANRGTEAF
many	TRBV6-1	TRBJ1-3	ASSRDSTGNTIY
many	TRBV4-3	TRBJ1-6	ASSQDLGSRGRDSPLH